A selection of T cell receptor beta chains follows, all from one sample in a study of T cells after yellow fever vaccination. A single record per CDR3 protein comes from TCRdb applying MiXCR to the 5' RACE reads. The repertoire holds about 260,000 distinct CDR3 sequences, with over 4.5% as singletons. The sample here was CD4+ T cells sorted from PBMCs, taken on the day of the yellow fever booster vaccination. Source of these receptors: a man between 18 and 29 years old who received the YFV17D yellow fever vaccine. Each CDR3 is given with its conserved first and last residue. D genes are given only for firm matches. Where a row states a size, it is once, few, many or the class of an expanded clone; other rows omit it.

CDR3nt: TGTGCCAGCAGCTCACTGGAGGGACAGGGGGCTTCATGGGAGACCCAGTACTTC
CDR3aa: CASSSLEGQGASWETQYF
d_gene: TRBD1
j_gene: TRBJ2-5
v_gene: TRBV6-6
abundance: few

CDR3nt: TGTGCCACCAGTGAACCAATCCAGCGGGGGGGAAGACCAGATACGCAGTATTTT
CDR3aa: CATSEPIQRGGRPDTQYF
d_gene: TRBD2
j_gene: TRBJ2-3
v_gene: TRBV24-1
abundance: few

CDR3nt: TGTGCCAGCAGCTTAGTGGGACAGGGCTATGGCTACACCTTC
CDR3aa: CASSLVGQGYGYTF
d_gene: TRBD1
j_gene: TRBJ1-2
v_gene: TRBV7-2
abundance: -

CDR3nt: TGTGCCAGCAGCTTAGGGGCGAAACTGTTTTTT
CDR3aa: CASSLGAKLFF
d_gene: -
j_gene: TRBJ1-4
v_gene: TRBV7-9
abundance: -

CDR3nt: TGCGCCAGCAGCCCAGGAGGGCTAGCGGGGTCCCAACGAATTAACGAGCAGTACTTC
CDR3aa: CASSPGGLAGSQRINEQYF
d_gene: TRBD2
j_gene: TRBJ2-7
v_gene: TRBV4-1
abundance: few

CDR3nt: TGTGCCAGCAGTTCCTGGACAGGGGGTTTCAATGAGCAGTTCTTC
CDR3aa: CASSSWTGGFNEQFF
d_gene: TRBD1
j_gene: TRBJ2-1
v_gene: TRBV28
abundance: many

CDR3nt: TGTGCCAGCCGAGTAAGCGGGGCGCCCTACAATGAGCAGTTCTTC
CDR3aa: CASRVSGAPYNEQFF
d_gene: TRBD2
j_gene: TRBJ2-1
v_gene: TRBV28
abundance: many

CDR3nt: TGTGCCAGCAGCTGGTTAGACAGGGACCAAGAGACCCAGTACTTC
CDR3aa: CASSWLDRDQETQYF
d_gene: TRBD1
j_gene: TRBJ2-5
v_gene: TRBV7-9
abundance: many

CDR3nt: TGCAGTGCTAGGAAGGACAGCTCAGATACGCAGTATTTT
CDR3aa: CSARKDSSDTQYF
d_gene: -
j_gene: TRBJ2-3
v_gene: TRBV20-1
abundance: many

CDR3nt: TGTGCCAGCAGCTTGGAGGGGGCAGTCACCGGGGAGCTGTTTTTT
CDR3aa: CASSLEGAVTGELFF
d_gene: TRBD1
j_gene: TRBJ2-2
v_gene: TRBV5-6
abundance: many

CDR3nt: TGTGCCAGCAGCCCTACTAGCACCTACAATGAGCAGTTCTTC
CDR3aa: CASSPTSTYNEQFF
d_gene: -
j_gene: TRBJ2-1
v_gene: TRBV7-2
abundance: few

CDR3nt: TGCGCCAGCAGCCTAGGGGACATGGGGACTTCAACAAGAGCTTTCTTT
CDR3aa: CASSLGDMGTSTRAFF
d_gene: -
j_gene: TRBJ1-1
v_gene: TRBV5-1
abundance: many

CDR3nt: TGTGCCAGCTCACCGGCCCTAACGGGCTACACCTTC
CDR3aa: CASSPALTGYTF
d_gene: -
j_gene: TRBJ1-2
v_gene: TRBV18
abundance: many

CDR3nt: TGTGCCAGCAGTGAACCCGGGGTTAGGACTAATGAAAAACTGTTTTTT
CDR3aa: CASSEPGVRTNEKLFF
d_gene: -
j_gene: TRBJ1-4
v_gene: TRBV25-1
abundance: few

CDR3nt: TGTGCCAGCAGCTTAGAGAGGCAGGGTTCCTATGGCTACACCTTC
CDR3aa: CASSLERQGSYGYTF
d_gene: -
j_gene: TRBJ1-2
v_gene: TRBV11-2
abundance: -

CDR3nt: TGTGCCAGCAGTTCTGAGACTTACTACGAGCAGTACTTC
CDR3aa: CASSSETYYEQYF
d_gene: -
j_gene: TRBJ2-7
v_gene: TRBV6-5
abundance: many

CDR3nt: TGTGCCAGCAGACGGGGGGGCTCCGGGGAGCTGTTTTTT
CDR3aa: CASRRGGSGELFF
d_gene: TRBD2
j_gene: TRBJ2-2
v_gene: TRBV7-3
abundance: many

CDR3nt: TGTGCCAGCAGCCGCGGACAGGGCAGCCAGAATCAGCCCCAGCATTTT
CDR3aa: CASSRGQGSQNQPQHF
d_gene: TRBD1
j_gene: TRBJ1-5
v_gene: TRBV6-6
abundance: -

CDR3nt: TGTGCCAGCAGCTTTGGGACTAGCGGGGGGTCCGGTGAGCAGTTCTTC
CDR3aa: CASSFGTSGGSGEQFF
d_gene: TRBD2
j_gene: TRBJ2-1
v_gene: TRBV7-9
abundance: many

CDR3nt: TGTGCCTGGACCCGAGGGTCGGGGTATCGGGATTCACCCCTCCACTTT
CDR3aa: CAWTRGSGYRDSPLHF
d_gene: -
j_gene: TRBJ1-6
v_gene: TRBV30
abundance: -

CDR3nt: TGTGCCAGCAGTTATGACCCGCAGGGCGGAGGCCGCAATCAGCCCCAGCATTTT
CDR3aa: CASSYDPQGGGRNQPQHF
d_gene: -
j_gene: TRBJ1-5
v_gene: TRBV6-2/TRBV6-3
abundance: few

CDR3nt: TGTGCCAGCATCGGTTTGAGAGGCCAAGGAAGTGCGACTAATGAAAAACTGTTTTTT
CDR3aa: CASIGLRGQGSATNEKLFF
d_gene: -
j_gene: TRBJ1-4
v_gene: TRBV12-3/TRBV12-4
abundance: -

CDR3nt: TGCAGCGTTGGGGGGCTCCAGGGGGCAGAGGGCTACACCTTC
CDR3aa: CSVGGLQGAEGYTF
d_gene: TRBD1
j_gene: TRBJ1-2
v_gene: TRBV29-1
abundance: -

CDR3nt: TGTGCCAGTAACAGGGGGTCTGGGGCCAACGTCCTGACTTTC
CDR3aa: CASNRGSGANVLTF
d_gene: TRBD1
j_gene: TRBJ2-6
v_gene: TRBV6-2/TRBV6-3
abundance: few

CDR3nt: TGCGCCAGCAGCTTCGTACTAGCGGGGGGGATCGCGGTTGAGCAGTTCTTC
CDR3aa: CASSFVLAGGIAVEQFF
d_gene: TRBD2
j_gene: TRBJ2-1
v_gene: TRBV5-1
abundance: -

CDR3nt: TGCAGTGCTCAAAAGGGCCAAGAGGATTCACCCCTCCACTTT
CDR3aa: CSAQKGQEDSPLHF
d_gene: -
j_gene: TRBJ1-6
v_gene: TRBV20-1
abundance: -

CDR3nt: TGTGCCAGCGGACAGGGGCCGAATCAGCCCCAGCATTTT
CDR3aa: CASGQGPNQPQHF
d_gene: TRBD1
j_gene: TRBJ1-5
v_gene: TRBV12-3/TRBV12-4
abundance: many

CDR3nt: TGTGCCAGCTCAGGGACTAGCGGATTCCAAGAGACCCAGTACTTC
CDR3aa: CASSGTSGFQETQYF
d_gene: TRBD2
j_gene: TRBJ2-5
v_gene: TRBV7-2
abundance: -

CDR3nt: TGTGCCAGCAGCCCCCGAGGGCCACCTCAAGGGGGCTACACCTTC
CDR3aa: CASSPRGPPQGGYTF
d_gene: -
j_gene: TRBJ1-2
v_gene: TRBV7-3
abundance: few

CDR3nt: TGTGCCAGCAGCCCGAGACAGGGGGGTCAGCCCCAGCATTTT
CDR3aa: CASSPRQGGQPQHF
d_gene: TRBD1
j_gene: TRBJ1-5
v_gene: TRBV12-3/TRBV12-4
abundance: many

CDR3nt: TGTGCCAGCAGTTTGGGGGGCGGGAGGCAGCCCCAGCATTTT
CDR3aa: CASSLGGGRQPQHF
d_gene: -
j_gene: TRBJ1-5
v_gene: TRBV12-3/TRBV12-4
abundance: -

CDR3nt: TGCAGTGCTAGAAAGTTTGGCCGGCTGAACACCGGGGAGCTGTTTTTT
CDR3aa: CSARKFGRLNTGELFF
d_gene: -
j_gene: TRBJ2-2
v_gene: TRBV20-1
abundance: -

CDR3nt: TGCAGTGCTAGACTCCCGGCGGACCAAGAGACCCAGTACTTC
CDR3aa: CSARLPADQETQYF
d_gene: -
j_gene: TRBJ2-5
v_gene: TRBV20-1
abundance: few

CDR3nt: TGTGCCAGCAGTTACGGGCAGCGGTCACCCCTCCACTTT
CDR3aa: CASSYGQRSPLHF
d_gene: -
j_gene: TRBJ1-6
v_gene: TRBV6-6
abundance: -

CDR3nt: TGTGCCACCAGCAGAGATCCGGCGCAGTCCTACGAGCAGTACTTC
CDR3aa: CATSRDPAQSYEQYF
d_gene: -
j_gene: TRBJ2-7
v_gene: TRBV15
abundance: few

CDR3nt: TGTGCCAGCTCACCACTGAGCGGGGGGGCCTACAATGAGCAGTTCTTC
CDR3aa: CASSPLSGGAYNEQFF
d_gene: TRBD2
j_gene: TRBJ2-1
v_gene: TRBV18
abundance: many

CDR3nt: TGTGCCAGCAGTCCAGGGGGACTAGCCCGCCCCGGGGAGCTGTTTTTT
CDR3aa: CASSPGGLARPGELFF
d_gene: TRBD2
j_gene: TRBJ2-2
v_gene: TRBV12-3/TRBV12-4
abundance: many

CDR3nt: TGTGCCAGCAGCTTGAGGGGGCAACCCAAAGAGACCCAGTACTTC
CDR3aa: CASSLRGQPKETQYF
d_gene: TRBD1
j_gene: TRBJ2-5
v_gene: TRBV7-2
abundance: many

CDR3nt: TGTGCCAGCAGCCCTTGGCAAGGGCGGGACACCGGGGAGCTGTTTTTT
CDR3aa: CASSPWQGRDTGELFF
d_gene: -
j_gene: TRBJ2-2
v_gene: TRBV3-1
abundance: many

CDR3nt: TGCGCCAGCAGCCAGGGCCGTGCCCGCAAAAACATTCAGTACTTC
CDR3aa: CASSQGRARKNIQYF
d_gene: -
j_gene: TRBJ2-4
v_gene: TRBV4-1
abundance: many

CDR3nt: TGTGCCAGCAGCCAATCTCAGGGGCTGGATGAAAAACTGTTTTTT
CDR3aa: CASSQSQGLDEKLFF
d_gene: -
j_gene: TRBJ1-4
v_gene: TRBV3-1
abundance: -

CDR3nt: TGTGCCAGCAGTTACTCGAATCTGGTAGATACGCAGTATTTT
CDR3aa: CASSYSNLVDTQYF
d_gene: -
j_gene: TRBJ2-3
v_gene: TRBV6-2/TRBV6-3
abundance: -

CDR3nt: TGTGCCAGAAAACGACAGGGGGCGAAATGTACCGGGGAGCTGTTTTTT
CDR3aa: CARKRQGAKCTGELFF
d_gene: TRBD1
j_gene: TRBJ2-2
v_gene: TRBV14
abundance: -

CDR3nt: TGTGCCAGCAGTTCGTACTCGACGCTCACAGATACGCAGTATTTT
CDR3aa: CASSSYSTLTDTQYF
d_gene: -
j_gene: TRBJ2-3
v_gene: TRBV12-3/TRBV12-4
abundance: many

CDR3nt: TGTGCCAGCAGCCCTACAGGGCATTCTGGCTACACCTTC
CDR3aa: CASSPTGHSGYTF
d_gene: -
j_gene: TRBJ1-2
v_gene: TRBV21-1
abundance: many

CDR3nt: TGTGCCATCGGGTGGGATGAGCAGTTCTTC
CDR3aa: CAIGWDEQFF
d_gene: -
j_gene: TRBJ2-1
v_gene: TRBV7-7
abundance: -

CDR3nt: TGTGCCAGCAGCCCCGGCGGGGACAGGGGTTTCGATCAAGAGACCCAGTACTTC
CDR3aa: CASSPGGDRGFDQETQYF
d_gene: -
j_gene: TRBJ2-5
v_gene: TRBV21-1
abundance: many

CDR3nt: TGTGCCAGCTCAGTCACCCGGGACAGGACCGTCTCGGGCGGCTACACCTTC
CDR3aa: CASSVTRDRTVSGGYTF
d_gene: TRBD1
j_gene: TRBJ1-2
v_gene: TRBV18
abundance: few

CDR3nt: TGCGCCAGCAGCGTACTAGGAGGAAACATTCAGTACTTC
CDR3aa: CASSVLGGNIQYF
d_gene: -
j_gene: TRBJ2-4
v_gene: TRBV5-1
abundance: many

CDR3nt: TGTGCCACCAGTGACCCTAGCCCCAGCACAGATACGCAGTATTTT
CDR3aa: CATSDPSPSTDTQYF
d_gene: -
j_gene: TRBJ2-3
v_gene: TRBV24-1
abundance: many

CDR3nt: TGCGCCAGCGGCCCTAGCGGGGGGGCGTTCAATGAGCAGTTCTTC
CDR3aa: CASGPSGGAFNEQFF
d_gene: TRBD2
j_gene: TRBJ2-1
v_gene: TRBV5-1
abundance: -